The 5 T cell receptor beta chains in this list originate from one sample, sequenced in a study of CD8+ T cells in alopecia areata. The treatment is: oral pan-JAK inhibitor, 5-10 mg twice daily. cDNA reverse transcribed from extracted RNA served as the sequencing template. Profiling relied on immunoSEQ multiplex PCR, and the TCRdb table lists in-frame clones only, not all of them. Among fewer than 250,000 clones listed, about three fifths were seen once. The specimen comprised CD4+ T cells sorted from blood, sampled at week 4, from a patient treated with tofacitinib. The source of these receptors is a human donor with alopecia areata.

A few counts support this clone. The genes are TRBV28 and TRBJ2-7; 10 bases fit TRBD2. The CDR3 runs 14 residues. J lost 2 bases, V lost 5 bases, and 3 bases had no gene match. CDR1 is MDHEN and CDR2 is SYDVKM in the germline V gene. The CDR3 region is CASSPSGRTYEQYF. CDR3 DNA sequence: TGTGCCAGCAGTCCTAGCGGGAGAACCTACGAGCAGTACTTC.

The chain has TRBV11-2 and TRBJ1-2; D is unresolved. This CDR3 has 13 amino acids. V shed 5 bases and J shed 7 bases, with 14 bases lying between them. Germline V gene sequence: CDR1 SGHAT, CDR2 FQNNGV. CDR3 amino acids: CASSPEVGSGYTF. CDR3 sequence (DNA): TGTGCCAGCAGCCCGGAGGTGGGTAGTGGCTACACCTTC. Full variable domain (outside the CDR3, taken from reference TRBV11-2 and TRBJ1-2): EAGVAQSPRYKIIEKRQSVAFWCNPISGHATLYWYQQILGQGPKLLIQFQNNGVVDDSQLPKDRFSAERLKGVDSTLKIQPAKLEDSAVYLCASSPEVGSGYTFGSGTRLTVV.

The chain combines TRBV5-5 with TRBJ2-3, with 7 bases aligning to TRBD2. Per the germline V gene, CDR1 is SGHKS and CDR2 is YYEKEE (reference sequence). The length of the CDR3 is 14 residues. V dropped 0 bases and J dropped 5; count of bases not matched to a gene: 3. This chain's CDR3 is CASSLGTSGDTQYF. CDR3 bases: TGTGCCAGCAGCTTGGGGACTAGTGGAGATACGCAGTATTTT.

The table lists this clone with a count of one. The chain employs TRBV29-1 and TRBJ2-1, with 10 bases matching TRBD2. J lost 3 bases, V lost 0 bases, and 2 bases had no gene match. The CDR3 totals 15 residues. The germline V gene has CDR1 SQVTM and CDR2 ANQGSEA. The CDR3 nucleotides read TGCAGCGTTGAAGATGGACTAGCGGACTACAATGAGCAGTTCTTC. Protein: CSVEDGLADYNEQFF.

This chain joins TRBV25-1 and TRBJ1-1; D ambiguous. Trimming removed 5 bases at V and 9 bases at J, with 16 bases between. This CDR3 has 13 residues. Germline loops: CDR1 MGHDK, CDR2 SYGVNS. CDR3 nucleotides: TGTGCCAGCAGTCCGCTTGGGGTATCGAAAGCTTTCTTT. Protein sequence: CASSPLGVSKAFF. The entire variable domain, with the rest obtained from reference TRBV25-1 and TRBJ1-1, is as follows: EADIYQTPRYLVIGTGKKITLECSQTMGHDKMYWYQQDPGMELHLIHYSYGVNSTEKGDLSSESTVSRIRTEHFPLTLESARPSHTSQYLCASSPLGVSKAFFGQGTRLTVV.